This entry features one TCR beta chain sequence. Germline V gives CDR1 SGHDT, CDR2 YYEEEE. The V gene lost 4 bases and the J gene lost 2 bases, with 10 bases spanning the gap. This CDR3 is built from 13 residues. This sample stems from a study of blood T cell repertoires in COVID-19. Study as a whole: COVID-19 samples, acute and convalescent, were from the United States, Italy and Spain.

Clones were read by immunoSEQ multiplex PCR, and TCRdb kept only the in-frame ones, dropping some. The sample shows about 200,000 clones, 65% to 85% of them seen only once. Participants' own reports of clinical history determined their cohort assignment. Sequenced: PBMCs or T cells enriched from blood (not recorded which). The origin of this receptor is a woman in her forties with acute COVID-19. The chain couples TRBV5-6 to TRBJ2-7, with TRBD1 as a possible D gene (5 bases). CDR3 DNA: TGTGCCAGCAGCGTAGGGGCCCCCTACGAGCAGTACTTC. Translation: CASSVGAPYEQYF.